This is a list of T cell receptor beta chains from one sample in a study of shared clonotypes between healthy human individuals. Sequencing used immunoSEQ multiplex PCR; TCRdb keeps in-frame clones, though not all of them. This table has some 2.1 million clones, about 94% appearing once. The sequencing input was naive CD8+ T cells from PBMCs. These receptors all stem from a young man in good health. Some clones in this sample may be carry-over from other donors' samples. Both conserved end residues are part of each CDR3. D genes are given only for firm matches. Size is omitted from some rows. Given values are once, few, many or a class for expanded clones.

CDR3 length	clone size	D gene	V gene	J gene	CDR3 DNA	CDR3 protein
14	NA	NA	TRBV6-5	TRBJ1-4	TGTGCCAGCAGTTACACAGGGTGGGGTGGAAAACTGTTTTTT	CASSYTGWGGKLFF
13	NA	NA	TRBV14	TRBJ1-5	TGTGCCAGCCTGCGGGAACGCAATCAACCCCAGCATTTT	CASLRERNQPQHF
15	NA	TRBD2	TRBV9	TRBJ2-7	TGTGCCAGCAGCGTAGGTGGCGGGAGGTCCTACGAGCAGTACTTC	CASSVGGGRSYEQYF
18	NA	NA	TRBV5-1	TRBJ2-3	TGCGCCAGCAGCTTGTCGCCGGGACCGGTGGGTCGGGGAGATACGCAGTATTTT	CASSLSPGPVGRGDTQYF
14	NA	NA	TRBV7-7	TRBJ2-2	TGTGCCAGCAGCCACTCTGCTCCGGGCGGGGAGCTGTTTTTT	CASSHSAPGGELFF
12	NA	NA	TRBV7-2	TRBJ2-2	TGTGCCAGACTAGCCCACACCGGGGAGCTGTTTTTT	CARLAHTGELFF
18	NA	TRBD1	TRBV28	TRBJ2-3	TGTGCCAGCAGTTTCCCTCGACAGGGTCGGGTTGACACAGATACGCAGTATTTT	CASSFPRQGRVDTDTQYF
15	NA	NA	TRBV15	TRBJ1-4	TGTGCCACCAGCAGCCGTAGCCCTACTAATGAAAAACTGTTTTTT	CATSSRSPTNEKLFF
14	NA	NA	TRBV5-6	TRBJ2-7	TGTGCCAGCAGCTTGGTGGGGGAGGCTGACGAGCAGTACTTC	CASSLVGEADEQYF
15	NA	TRBD1	TRBV4-2	TRBJ2-7	TGTGCCAGCAGCCCAGCCGGGACAGGGCCTTACGAGCAGTACTTC	CASSPAGTGPYEQYF
13	NA	NA	TRBV5-1	TRBJ1-2	TGCGCCAGCAACGAATTAGGGGGCTATGGCTACACCTTC	CASNELGGYGYTF
12	NA	TRBD2	TRBV15	TRBJ2-5	TGTGCCACCGCCGGGAGGGGGGAGACCCAGTACTTC	CATAGRGETQYF
15	once	NA	TRBV6-6	TRBJ2-7	TGTGCCAGCATCACCCGTGTGGGGAGAGACTACGAGCAGTACTTC	CASITRVGRDYEQYF
14	NA	NA	TRBV9	TRBJ2-7	TGTGCCAGCTCCCAGGCTCTCGGAAGTTACGAGCAGTACTTC	CASSQALGSYEQYF
15	NA	TRBD1	TRBV11-2	TRBJ1-2	TGTGCCAGCAGCTTCGGGACAGGGGGGAACTATGGCTACACCTTC	CASSFGTGGNYGYTF
13	NA	TRBD1	TRBV27	TRBJ2-1	TGTGCCAGCAGACACGGACAGGGAGGTGAGCAGTTCTTC	CASRHGQGGEQFF
13	NA	TRBD2	TRBV14	TRBJ2-7	TGTGCCAGCAGCCAAGAAGGGTGGGAGGGCCCATACTTC	CASSQEGWEGPYF
13	NA	NA	TRBV19	TRBJ2-7	TGTGCCAGTAGTGAAGGGCATCCCTACGAGCAGTACTTC	CASSEGHPYEQYF
14	NA	TRBD1	TRBV27	TRBJ1-2	TGTGCCAGCAGTACGCGGACAGGGCACTATGGCTACACCTTC	CASSTRTGHYGYTF
16	NA	TRBD2	TRBV4-3	TRBJ2-7	TGCGCCAGCAGCCAAGGAGGACTAGCGGGAGCCTACGAGCAGTACTTC	CASSQGGLAGAYEQYF
17	NA	TRBD1	TRBV19	TRBJ1-4	TGTGCCAGTAGCCCAACCCCCCGGACAGGGAGTAATGAAAAACTGTTTTTT	CASSPTPRTGSNEKLFF
14	NA	NA	TRBV5-6	TRBJ2-7	TGTGCCAGCAGCTTGGGGGCAGCCTCCTACGAGCAGTACTTC	CASSLGAASYEQYF
15	NA	NA	TRBV5-1	TRBJ2-3	TGCGCCAGCAGCGCCCTAGTTAGCAGCACAGATACGCAGTATTTT	CASSALVSSTDTQYF
13	NA	TRBD1	TRBV4-1	TRBJ1-5	TGCGCCAGCAGCCAAGGACAGGGACAGCCCCAGCATTTT	CASSQGQGQPQHF
15	NA	TRBD2	TRBV27	TRBJ2-7	TGTGCCAGCAGCCCAAGAGCGGGAGGGCTCTACGAGCAGTACTTC	CASSPRAGGLYEQYF
16	NA	NA	TRBV5-1	TRBJ2-1	TGCGCCAGCAGCGGGGGACGGACGATGTCCTACAATGAGCAGTTCTTC	CASSGGRTMSYNEQFF
14	few	NA	TRBV2	TRBJ2-7	TGTGCCAGCAGTGCAGGACCCCCTCCGTACGAGCAGTACTTC	CASSAGPPPYEQYF
14	once	NA	TRBV30	TRBJ1-2	TGTGCCTGGAGTGAGGCAGGAGGTAACTATGGCTACACCTTC	CAWSEAGGNYGYTF
11	NA	NA	TRBV5-1	TRBJ1-1	TGCGCCAGCAGCTTGGGGGCAGAAGCTTTCTTT	CASSLGAEAFF
13	NA	NA	TRBV19	TRBJ1-1	TGTGCCAGTCAACCGCTGGTGAACACTGAAGCTTTCTTT	CASQPLVNTEAFF
15	NA	TRBD1	TRBV15	TRBJ1-2	TGTGCCACCAGCAGAGATCAGGGACAGGGTGGCGGCTACACCTTC	CATSRDQGQGGGYTF
17	NA	NA	TRBV4-3	TRBJ2-1	TGCGCCAGCAGCCATTTATGGCTTTTGGATAGAGGCAATGAGCAGTTCTTC	CASSHLWLLDRGNEQFF
14	NA	NA	TRBV5-1	TRBJ1-2	TGCGCCACCTCAGCAGCTCTGGGCAACTATGGCTACACCTTC	CATSAALGNYGYTF
13	NA	NA	TRBV27	TRBJ1-1	TGTGCCAGCACGCCTCAGGGGATCACTGAAGCTTTCTTT	CASTPQGITEAFF
12	NA	NA	TRBV6-5	TRBJ2-5	TGTGCCAGCAGTTACTCGGGGGAGACCCAGTACTTC	CASSYSGETQYF
14	NA	NA	TRBV27	TRBJ2-5	TGTGCCAGCAGTTTAACGGCCGGTAAAGAGACCCAGTACTTC	CASSLTAGKETQYF
16	NA	NA	TRBV9	TRBJ2-1	TGTGCCAGCAGCGGGGGGACCGGGACCGCAGGCAATGAGCAGTTCTTC	CASSGGTGTAGNEQFF
14	NA	NA	TRBV5-6	TRBJ2-7	TGTGCCAGCAGCTTGGGGGCTGGGGCCTACGAGCAGTACTTC	CASSLGAGAYEQYF
13	NA	NA	TRBV27	TRBJ2-1	TGTGCCAGCAGTTCTGGCTCCTACAATGAGCAGTTCTTC	CASSSGSYNEQFF
15	NA	TRBD1	TRBV11-2	TRBJ2-1	TGTGCCAGCAGCCAGCCGGGACAGGCGTTCAATGAGCAGTTCTTC	CASSQPGQAFNEQFF
13	NA	NA	TRBV11-3	TRBJ1-1	TGTGCCAGCAGCCTAACTAGGAACACTGAAGCTTTCTTT	CASSLTRNTEAFF
12	NA	NA	TRBV28	TRBJ2-1	TGTGCCAGCAGTCCCTCGGGAAATGAGCAGTTCTTC	CASSPSGNEQFF
13	NA	NA	TRBV19	TRBJ1-1	TGTGCCAGTAGGGGGGGGAGTGTAGCTGAAGCTTTCTTT	CASRGGSVAEAFF
12	NA	NA	TRBV27	TRBJ2-5	TGTGCTAAAAGGGGGATTCGAGAGACCCAGTACTTC	CAKRGIRETQYF
11	NA	NA	TRBV7-9	TRBJ1-1	TGTGCCAGCTCAAACATGGATAGTGCCTTCTTT	CASSNMDSAFF
14	NA	TRBD2	TRBV4-1	TRBJ2-1	TGCGCCAGCAGCTTAGCGGGAGGGGGCTATGAGCAGTTCTTC	CASSLAGGGYEQFF
15	NA	TRBD2	TRBV27	TRBJ2-7	TGTGCCAGCAGTGGCTTAGCGGGATCTGTGTACGAGCAGTACTTC	CASSGLAGSVYEQYF
16	NA	TRBD2	TRBV18	TRBJ2-3	TGTGCCAGCTCACCACGGGGGGAGGGCCTCACAGATACGCAGTATTTT	CASSPRGEGLTDTQYF
15	NA	TRBD1	TRBV9	TRBJ1-2	TGTGCCAGCAGCGTATCCGGGACAGGGGCTTATGGCTACACCTTC	CASSVSGTGAYGYTF
16	NA	TRBD1	TRBV15	TRBJ2-2	TGTGCCACCAGCAGATCCGGGACAGGGAACACCGGGGAGCTGTTTTTT	CATSRSGTGNTGELFF
12	NA	TRBD1	TRBV29-1	TRBJ2-5	TGCAGCGCTGGGGGACAGCAAGAGACCCAGTACTTC	CSAGGQQETQYF
14	NA	NA	TRBV28	TRBJ2-1	TGTGCCAGCAGTTCCTCATTCTCCTACAATGAGCAGTTCTTC	CASSSSFSYNEQFF
15	NA	NA	TRBV15	TRBJ2-7	TGTGCCACCAGCAGAGATCTCGGTAGCTTAGACGAGCAGTACTTC	CATSRDLGSLDEQYF